The text below deals with one T cell receptor (beta chain). What it recognizes is unknown. These data originate in a study of T-cell reconstitution after alpha-beta-depleted transplantation in children. Whole-study findings and limits: Day-60 TCRbeta diversity that was high in some patients was derived from surviving recipient T cells and thymic progenitors. The main origin of T-cell counts and diversity one year after transplant was newly produced T cells. Where alpha-beta T cells came from about two months after transplant was reportedly several hundred expanded graft clones.

Preparation of the TCRbeta library was carried out with unique molecular identifiers. TCRdb redid the calling of the PCR reads with MiXCR, one entry per CDR3 protein. The sample has approximately 500,000 distinct CDR3 sequences, more than 20% seen once; the top ten hold about a third. This specimen consisted of PBMCs, obtained before TCRalphabeta/CD19-depleted stem cell transplant. This TCR came from a boy in the first two years of life with Wiskott-Aldrich syndrome, due to receive a stem cell transplant.

CDR3 region: CASRAGSGTGGYEQYF. The CDR3 DNA sequence: TGTGCCAGCAGGGCCGGCTCCGGGACAGGGGGCTACGAGCAGTACTTC. V is TRBV5-6 and J is TRBJ2-7; 11 nucleotides line up with TRBD1. Germline loops: CDR1 SGHDT, CDR2 YYEEEE. The CDR3 runs 16 residues. After removal of 5 bases from V and 3 bases from J, the junction contained 10 bases not matched to a gene.